This T cell receptor (beta chain) was retrieved from a study of shared clonotypes between healthy human individuals (dated by TCRdb to between 2020 and 2021). General notes on the study: The cohort included three men and two women between 18 and 49 years of age. To estimate repertoire size and how much clonotype sharing occurs between individuals, the study deeply sequenced the blood TCR repertoires of five healthy adults. Per donor, three plates each were used for CD4 naive and CD4 memory, two for CD8 naive, and one for CD8 memory. Libraries were prepared and TCR repertoires were sequenced by different laboratories using diverse techniques, in order to increase sequencing depth and limit assay-specific biases. Between about 0.9 and 8.9 billion PBMCs per donor were obtained by leukapheresis. Summary of the overall study and its limitations: The genetic and exposure-history diversity represented was limited by the small number of donors. Based on pairwise subsampling, the degree of clonotype sharing among donors was expected to be affected by sequencing depth. Even with the large sequencing depth, rarefaction of the sorted-subset datasets indicated that sequencing was incomplete. Sharing across a few donors was observed for roughly 5% of naive CD4, over 3% of naive CD8, over 2% of memory CD4, and approximately 0.41% of memory CD8 clonotypes. Larger estimated clonotype richness was generally found for naive subsets than for memory subsets. Sampling was restricted to blood, and TCR repertoires in tissue are likely to differ from TCR repertoires in blood. Clonotypes shared by all four sorted-subset donors showed higher generation probabilities than non-shared clonotypes.

CD8 naive samples were CD45RO-negative cells positively selected for CCR7, giving a CD45RA+CCR7+ population that excluded TemRA cells. The donors were healthy, HIV-negative adults with no recently reported acute infections or vaccinations. All donors were Caucasian adults living in Nashville, Tennessee, USA. After blood collection by leukapheresis, PBMCs were isolated using Ficoll-Histopaque density gradient centrifugation and then cryopreserved in the vapor phase of liquid nitrogen. Analytical flow cytometry was used to check the purity and quantity of each magnetically sorted T cell population. Genomic DNA was isolated from each sorted fraction and quantified by UV absorbance on a Nanodrop 2000c. As for this clone: Its antigen is not yet known. The sample holds no much larger clone one base away, and base qualities are not on file.

At the junction V is shortened by 7 bases and J by 13 bases, with 14 bases in between. CDR3 length: 11 amino acids, cysteine to phenylalanine. The entry retains the CDR3 DNA only, 33 bases that are in frame from base 1. CDR1 and CDR2 are read off the germline V gene (reference sequence) as DFQATT and SNEGSKA. Using the deep immunoSEQ assay, multiplex PCR amplified TCR CDR3 regions from genomic DNA. Extracted genomic DNA from each cell subset was distributed evenly across all wells of several immunoSEQ 96-well plates, and each plate was treated as a replicate. For sorted subsets, approximately 210 ng genomic DNA, equal to some 30,000 T cell genomes, was loaded into each replicate PCR. Purified libraries were quantified with a Qubit 3.0 fluorometer, sized on a Bioanalyzer 2100, and re-quantified with the KAPA Library Quantification kit. Every immunoSEQ 96-well plate was sequenced on a dedicated single-read 150-cycle Illumina NextSeq 550 flow cell. As for the authors' bioinformatics: Because only junctional sequences without quality scores were contained in the immunoSEQ output, filtering matching that applied to full-length reads could not be performed. Sequences were annotated with PyIR, a Python wrapper for IgBLAST v1.9, and V/J genes and CDR3 were assigned using IMGT germline references. Any read was removed if the V/J assignment was weak (E-value above 1e-6), the CDR3 was missing, or the read contained stop codons, out-of-frame junctions, or ambiguous translated residues. V3J clonotypes were defined as sequences sharing the same inferred V gene, J gene, and CDR3 amino acid sequence. The percentage overlap between two repertoires was calculated by dividing the number of shared unique clonotypes by the size of the smaller repertoire. Repertoire richness was assessed with RTK rarefaction, the Chao1 estimator, and Recon v2.1 estimates of unobserved clonotypes. For all TCRbeta clonotypes obtained by the gDNA method from a handful of donors, generation probabilities were computed with OLGA. What TCRdb holds here is the immuneACCESS table cut down to in-frame rearrangements. Part of the clones is not present; checked against another copy, under half of the missing clones reflect an unresolved V gene, and the others are unexplained. From that table come the V and J calls and clone size; the DNA was used to work out D and trimming. Here the sample has a few million clones; about 93% occur a single time. Of the sample, 1.5% to 2% is held by the ten largest clones.

This TCR derives from a man aged 18 to 29 in good health. Some clones in this sample may be carry-over from other donors' samples. The sequenced sample consisted of naive CD8+ T cells from PBMCs. The sample's cell subset or site, from its label and the paper: CD45RA+CCR7+. The V and J genes are TRBV20-1 and TRBJ1-6; the D gene is possibly TRBD1, with 5 bases matching. In nucleotides, the sequence is TGCAGTGTTGCCGGGACTTGGCCCCTCCACTTT. Its translation is CSVAGTWPLHF.